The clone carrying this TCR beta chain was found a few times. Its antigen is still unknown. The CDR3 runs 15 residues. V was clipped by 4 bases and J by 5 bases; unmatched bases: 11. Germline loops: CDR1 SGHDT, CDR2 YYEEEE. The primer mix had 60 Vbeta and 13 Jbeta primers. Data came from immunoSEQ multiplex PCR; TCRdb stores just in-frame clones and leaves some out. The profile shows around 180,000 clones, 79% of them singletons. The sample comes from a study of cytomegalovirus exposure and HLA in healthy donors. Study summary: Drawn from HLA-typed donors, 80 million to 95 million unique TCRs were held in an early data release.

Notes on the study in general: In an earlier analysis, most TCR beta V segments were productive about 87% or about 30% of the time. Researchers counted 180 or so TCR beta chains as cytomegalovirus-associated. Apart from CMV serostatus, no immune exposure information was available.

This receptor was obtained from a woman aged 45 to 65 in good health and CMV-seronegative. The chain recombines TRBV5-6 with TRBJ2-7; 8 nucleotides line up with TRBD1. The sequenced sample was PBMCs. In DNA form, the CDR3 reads TGTGCCAGCAGCCTCTCCGGGACAGGATCTGACGAGCAGTACTTC. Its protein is CASSLSGTGSDEQYF.